The 29 T cell receptor beta chains below come from one sample, sequenced in a study of brain T cells in children with intractable seizures. Using immunoSEQ multiplex PCR, the repertoire was profiled, and TCRdb retains in-frame clones only, with some absent. The sample holds 300,000 to 400,000 clones; 93% are singletons and the top ten take 5% to 7%. The time point denotes: blood from clinic visit 5 months post-surgery; TSC patient then seizure free. Sequencing was performed on peripheral blood, taken 4 to 5 months after surgery. Source of these receptors: a boy younger than two with tuberous sclerosis and intractable seizures.

The chain links TRBV25-1 to TRBJ2-7; maybe TRBD2 (5 bases). Trimming removed 1 base at V and 6 bases at J, with 16 bases between. Germline lookup yields CDR1 MGHDK and CDR2 SYGVNS. CDR3 length: 15 amino acids. The CDR3 DNA reads as TGTGCCAGCAGTGAATGGGCTAGCCAAAAGGGCGAGCAGTACTTC. It encodes CASSEWASQKGEQYF.

This chain links TRBV4-1 with TRBJ2-1, with 13 bases matching TRBD2. The CDR3 runs to 18 residues. Germline V gives CDR1 MGHRA, CDR2 YSYEKL. Trimming cost V 1 base and J 10 bases; bases outside gene matches: 13. The CDR3 DNA reads TGCGCCAGCAGCCAAGGACGGGCCATGGGACTAGCGGGGTGGGAGCAGTTCTTC. Encoded protein: CASSQGRAMGLAGWEQFF.

The CDR3 bases are TGTGCCAGCTCACCATCCGATCCCCCCCTTGAAGCTTTCTTT. Translating gives CASSPSDPPLEAFF. V gene TRBV18 combines with J gene TRBJ1-1; D gene uncertain. The ends were cut back, 2 bases at V and 7 bases at J, with 14 bases in the middle. The CDR3 has 14 residues. The germline V gene has CDR1 KGHSH and CDR2 LQKENI. Based on the CDR3 plus reference TRBV18 and TRBJ1-1, the full variable domain is NAGVMQNPRHLVRRRGQEARLRCSPMKGHSHVYWYRQLPEEGLKFMVYLQKENIIDESGMPKERFSAEFPKEGPSILRIQQVVRGDSAAYFCASSPSDPPLEAFFGQGTRLTVV.

The genes are TRBV14 and TRBJ2-3, with TRBD1 matching over 10 bases. CDR3 length: 16 amino acids. With V trimmed by 1 base and J by 5 bases, 6 bases remained unmatched. Germline V lookup: CDR1 SGHDN, CDR2 FVKESK. CDR3: CASSQGGTGVKDTQYF. CDR3 DNA: TGTGCCAGCAGCCAAGGAGGGACAGGGGTAAAAGATACGCAGTATTTT.

The V call is TRBV9, the J call TRBJ2-5, with 10 bases matching TRBD2. This CDR3 comprises 15 residues. Germline V gene sequence: CDR1 SGDLS, CDR2 YYNGEE. V gave up 7 bases and J gave up 1 base; unmatched junction bases: 7. This chain's CDR3 is CASAETSGSQETQYF. DNA for the CDR3: TGTGCCAGCGCCGAGACTAGCGGGTCCCAAGAGACCCAGTACTTC.

The J gene is TRBJ2-3, the V gene TRBV9; tentatively, D is TRBD1 or TRBD2 (6 bases each). With 9 bases removed from V and 0 bases from J, the gap between germline ends came to 14 bases. This CDR3 comprises 14 residues. Germline CDR1 reads SGDLS; CDR2 reads YYNGEE. DNA for the CDR3: TGTGCCACAGGCTCGGGGGCTAGCACAGATACGCAGTATTTT. The encoded protein is CATGSGASTDTQYF. The whole variable domain, filled in from reference TRBV9 and TRBJ2-3, reads DSGVTQTPKHLITATGQRVTLRCSPRSGDLSVYWYQQSLDQGLQFLIQYYNGEERAKGNILERFSAQQFPDLHSELNLSSLELGDSALYFCATGSGASTDTQYFGPGTRLTVL.

The table lists this clone with a few counts. V usage is TRBV6-5 and J usage is TRBJ2-2; no reliable D call. Germline V gives CDR1 MNHEY, CDR2 SVGAGI. The CDR3 sequence is 15 residues long. The ends were cut back, 4 bases at V and 4 bases at J, with 13 bases in the middle. The CDR3 sequence is CASSSRQWGTGELFF. In nucleotides, the CDR3 is TGTGCCAGCAGTTCACGCCAGTGGGGCACCGGGGAGCTGTTTTTT.

The J gene is TRBJ2-7, the V gene TRBV18; D unresolved. This CDR3 has 14 amino acids. Per the germline V gene, CDR1 is KGHSH and CDR2 is LQKENI. V was cut by 1 base and J by 3 bases, with 10 bases left in between. The CDR3 coding sequence is TGTGCCAGCTCACCACTGGCTCTGCACTACGAGCAGTACTTC. Translated: CASSPLALHYEQYF. The entire variable domain, with the rest obtained from reference TRBV18 and TRBJ2-7, is as follows: NAGVMQNPRHLVRRRGQEARLRCSPMKGHSHVYWYRQLPEEGLKFMVYLQKENIIDESGMPKERFSAEFPKEGPSILRIQQVVRGDSAAYFCASSPLALHYEQYFGPGTRLTVT.

CDR3 protein: CASSLVKKLPVQETQYF. The CDR3 nucleotides are TGTGCCAGCAGCTTAGTTAAAAAGCTTCCCGTCCAAGAGACCCAGTACTTC. The chain uses TRBV7-8 and TRBJ2-5; D call uncertain. V shed 1 base and J shed 1 base, with 16 bases lying between them. From germline, CDR1 is SGHVS and CDR2 FQNEAQ. This CDR3 is 17 amino acids long.

The count of this clone is one. In the same sample, other DNA sequences code for this CDR3. The chain couples TRBV5-1 to TRBJ2-3; TRBD2 aligns across 10 bases. Trimming at V came to 1 base and at J to 1 base, leaving 3 bases not matched to a gene. In germline, CDR1 is SGHRS, CDR2 YFSETQ. The CDR3 length is 16 residues. Written as DNA, the CDR3 is TGCGCCAGCAGCTTGCGGACTAGCGGCGGCACAGATACGCAGTATTTT. It specifies CASSLRTSGGTDTQYF.

The rearrangement links TRBV27 to TRBJ2-1; TRBD2 agrees at 8 bases. Per germline, CDR1 MNHEY and CDR2 SMNVEV (reference sequence). CDR3 length: 15 residues. With 4 bases clipped from V and 6 bases from J, the junction kept 8 bases outside the gene matches. The CDR3: CASSSRTSRGNEQFF. The CDR3 DNA sequence: TGTGCCAGCAGTTCTCGGACTAGCCGCGGCAATGAGCAGTTCTTC.

The V and J genes are TRBV6-5 and TRBJ1-2; weak D call: TRBD1 (5 bases). The V gene's germline CDR1 is MNHEY and CDR2 SVGAGI. V lost 6 bases and J 4 bases, leaving 12 bases between the germline ends. This CDR3 has 13 residues. The CDR3 protein is CASSLGRVYGYTF. In DNA, the CDR3 is TGTGCCAGCAGCCTGGGGCGGGTCTATGGCTACACCTTC.

V usage is TRBV7-6 and J usage is TRBJ1-1; D unresolved. The length of the CDR3 is 15 residues. Per the germline V gene, CDR1 is SGHVS and CDR2 is FNYEAQ. Trimming pared 5 bases from V and 0 bases from J, leaving 13 bases between. CDR3 protein: CASSAEQDLNTEAFF. The CDR3 nucleotides read TGTGCCAGCAGCGCGGAGCAGGACTTGAACACTGAAGCTTTCTTT.

The chain couples TRBV5-1 to TRBJ2-7; D might be TRBD2 (7 bases). CDR1 and CDR2 from the germline V gene are SGHRS and YFSETQ. CDR3 length equals 13 residues. The germline V and J ends were trimmed by 6 bases and 5 bases, with 15 bases remaining between them. CDR3 in DNA: TGCGCCAGCAATCCCACAGGGAGGGACGAGCAGTACTTC. Protein sequence: CASNPTGRDEQYF.

The V call is TRBV10-3, the J call TRBJ2-1; TRBD2 matches 13 bases. The germline V gene has CDR1 ENHRY and CDR2 SYGVKD. The CDR3 covers 17 residues. The V segment lost 8 bases and the J segment 4 bases; nucleotides outside the gene matches: 11. The CDR3 nucleotides are TGTGCCATCCGGACTAGCGGGAGCGAGCCGGGATACAATGAGCAGTTCTTC. Amino acids: CAIRTSGSEPGYNEQFF.

This chain uses TRBV7-8 with TRBJ2-7; D gene uncertain. Per the germline V gene, CDR1 is SGHVS and CDR2 is FQNEAQ. The CDR3 extends over 12 amino acids. V was shortened by 5 bases and J by 2 bases, with 7 bases between the two germline ends. The CDR3 sequence: CASSPSAYEQYF. CDR3 coding DNA: TGTGCCAGCAGCCCATCAGCCTACGAGCAGTACTTC.

The V call is TRBV7-9, the J call TRBJ1-4, with a weak D call TRBD1 (6 bases). V was cut by 1 base and J by 6 bases, with 9 bases left in between. The germline V gene has CDR1 SEHNR and CDR2 FQNEAQ (reference sequence). The CDR3 length is 14 residues. The chain's CDR3 is CASSLEAGDEKLFF. Written as DNA, the CDR3 is TGTGCCAGCAGCTTAGAGGCAGGGGATGAAAAACTGTTTTTT.

The chain links TRBV24-1 to TRBJ2-3, with D possibly matching TRBD1 (5 bases). CDR1 is KGHDR, CDR2 SFDVKD, per germline. The V and J ends lost 4 bases and 1 base respectively, with 8 bases between them. The CDR3 covers 14 residues. The CDR3 region is CATSDRVGTDTQYF. The CDR3 nucleotides are TGTGCCACCAGTGACAGGGTGGGCACAGATACGCAGTATTTT.

This clone was found once. The chain employs TRBV4-1 and TRBJ1-2; 7 bases line up with TRBD1. The CDR3 has 15 amino acids. J lost 4 bases, V lost 1 base, and 6 bases had no gene match. Germline CDR1 MGHRA, CDR2 YSYEKL. In DNA form, the CDR3 reads TGCGCCAGCAGCCAAGGTAGTAGGGACAGCTATGGCTACACCTTC. Protein: CASSQGSRDSYGYTF.

The gene calls are TRBV5-4 and TRBJ2-1, with D unresolved. Germline V gives CDR1 SGHNT, CDR2 YYREEE (reference sequence). The CDR3 contains 12 residues. V was pared by 2 bases and J by 8 bases, with 8 bases between. The CDR3 DNA reads TGTGCCAGCAGCTTTTCGAGTTATGAGCAGTTCTTC. The encoded protein is CASSFSSYEQFF.

V is TRBV27 and J is TRBJ1-2, with TRBD1 matching over 9 bases. This CDR3 is built from 13 residues. Germline assignment: CDR1 MNHEY and CDR2 SMNVEV (reference sequence). V gave up 2 bases and J gave up 7 bases; unmatched junction bases: 2. CDR3 protein: CASSLGTGFGYTF. The CDR3 nucleotides are TGTGCCAGCAGTTTAGGGACAGGGTTTGGCTACACCTTC.

This chain joins TRBV5-8 and TRBJ2-3; D possibly uses TRBD1 or TRBD2 (5 bases each). The CDR3 consists of 14 residues. CDR1 is SGHTS and CDR2 is YDEGEE in the germline V gene. The V end was cut by 4 bases, the J end by 6 bases, with 15 bases between. CDR3 amino acids: CASSLRAGTDTQYF. The DNA of the CDR3 is TGTGCCAGCAGCCTGAGGGCAGGGACCGATACGCAGTATTTT.

This sequence joins TRBV6-5 and TRBJ1-2; possible D gene TRBD1, 5 bases. V was trimmed by 4 bases and J by 4 bases, leaving 13 bases between them. Germline V gene data show CDR1 as MNHEY and CDR2 as SVGAGI. The CDR3 sequence is 14 residues long. The CDR3 region is CASSLGKQAYGYTF. The CDR3 DNA is TGTGCCAGCAGTTTGGGGAAACAGGCCTATGGCTACACCTTC.

The J gene is TRBJ2-3, the V gene TRBV9; 7 nucleotides align to TRBD2. The germline V gene has CDR1 SGDLS and CDR2 YYNGEE. Trimming cost V 2 bases and J 0 bases; bases outside gene matches: 0. The CDR3 contains 14 residues. Here the CDR3 reads CASSVRGSTDTQYF. In DNA form, the CDR3 reads TGTGCCAGCAGCGTGCGGGGGAGCACAGATACGCAGTATTTT.

The chain joins TRBV6-5 to TRBJ1-2, with 7 bases fitting TRBD1. The CDR3 contains 13 residues. After removal of 5 bases from V and 6 bases from J, the junction contained 6 bases not matched to a gene. Germline V CDR1 and CDR2: MNHEY, SVGAGI. The CDR3 region is CASSLSGGDGYTF. CDR3 nucleotide sequence: TGTGCCAGCAGTCTTTCAGGGGGTGATGGCTACACCTTC.

The chain employs TRBV19 and TRBJ1-5, with D possibly matching TRBD1 (6 bases). Germline-derived CDR1 and CDR2 are LNHDA and SQIVND (reference sequence). This CDR3 spans 12 amino acids. V lost 9 bases and J lost 3, with 9 bases in between. The CDR3 sequence: CASRGSNQPQHF. As DNA, the CDR3 is TGTGCCAGCAGGGGCTCCAATCAGCCCCAGCATTTT.

The chain uses TRBV18 and TRBJ2-7; D is uncertain. In germline, CDR1 is KGHSH, CDR2 LQKENI. The CDR3 loop spans 13 amino acids. V lost 2 bases to trimming and J lost 2 bases, with 7 bases between them. CDR3 DNA: TGTGCCAGCTCACCAGTAACGGCCTACGAGCAGTACTTC. Protein product: CASSPVTAYEQYF.

This chain connects TRBV9 to TRBJ1-2, with D tentatively TRBD1 (5 bases). From germline, CDR1 is SGDLS and CDR2 YYNGEE. The CDR3 covers 14 residues. The V gene lost 0 bases and the J gene lost 2 bases, with 8 bases spanning the gap. CDR3 in DNA: TGTGCCAGCAGCGTAGGGGAGGGGAACTATGGCTACACCTTC. Translating gives CASSVGEGNYGYTF.

Only one count was recorded for this clone. The chain couples TRBV20-1 to TRBJ2-1; TRBD2 aligns across 13 bases. The CDR3 has 14 amino acids. V gave up 3 bases and J gave up 6 bases; unmatched junction bases: 2. Germline V gene sequence: CDR1 DFQATT, CDR2 SNEGSKA (reference sequence). The CDR3 coding sequence is TGCAGTGCTAGTCGACTAGCGGGAGGCAATGAGCAGTTCTTC. Its translation is CSASRLAGGNEQFF.